A selection of T cell receptor beta chains follows, all from one sample in a study of cytomegalovirus exposure and HLA in healthy donors. Clones were read by immunoSEQ multiplex PCR, and TCRdb kept only the in-frame ones, dropping some. This table has 200,000 to 250,000 clones, roughly 88% appearing once. The sample was PBMCs. The source is a boy between 2 and 10 years old in good health and CMV-seronegative. The CDR3 runs from the conserved cysteine through the conserved F or W. The D gene is left open where the match is weak. Size is stated for part of the rows, as once, few or many counts, or as a class when the clone is expanded.

D gene: TRBD1; V gene: TRBV7-9; clone size: -; J gene: TRBJ1-1; CDR3 DNA: TGTTCCAGCAGCACCCGGGACAGTAACACTGAAGCTTTCTTT; CDR3 protein: CSSSTRDSNTEAFF
D gene: -; V gene: TRBV6-4; clone size: -; J gene: TRBJ2-7; CDR3 DNA: TGTGCCATCTTGGGGGGGCCTCCCTACGAGCAGTACTTC; CDR3 protein: CAILGGPPYEQYF
D gene: -; V gene: TRBV27; clone size: once; J gene: TRBJ2-2; CDR3 DNA: TGTGCCAGCCGACACCCGAACACCGGGGAGCTGTTTTTT; CDR3 protein: CASRHPNTGELFF
D gene: TRBD1; V gene: TRBV15; clone size: -; J gene: TRBJ2-5; CDR3 DNA: TGTGCCACACAGGGGGCGACCCGTGGGGGGGAGACCCAGTACTTC; CDR3 protein: CATQGATRGGETQYF
D gene: -; V gene: TRBV13; clone size: -; J gene: TRBJ2-7; CDR3 DNA: TGTGCCAGCAGCTTATCGGCCAGGGGTTCCTACGAGCAGTACTTC; CDR3 protein: CASSLSARGSYEQYF
D gene: -; V gene: TRBV30; clone size: -; J gene: TRBJ1-5; CDR3 DNA: TGTGCCTGGAGTGACAGGGTCGTCAGCAATCAGCCCCAGCATTTT; CDR3 protein: CAWSDRVVSNQPQHF
D gene: TRBD1; V gene: TRBV27; clone size: -; J gene: TRBJ2-7; CDR3 DNA: TGTGCCAGCAGTTTGGGACAGGGGCTCTACGAGCAGTACTTC; CDR3 protein: CASSLGQGLYEQYF
D gene: TRBD2; V gene: TRBV27; clone size: -; J gene: TRBJ2-1; CDR3 DNA: TGTGCCAGCAGCCTGGGACTAACCTACAATGAGCAGTTCTTC; CDR3 protein: CASSLGLTYNEQFF
D gene: -; V gene: TRBV30; clone size: -; J gene: TRBJ2-1; CDR3 DNA: TGTGCCTGGAGTGTGGGGCTCAAGAGGAATGAGCAGTTCTTC; CDR3 protein: CAWSVGLKRNEQFF
D gene: -; V gene: TRBV14; clone size: few; J gene: TRBJ1-4; CDR3 DNA: TGTGCCAGCAGCCAGGACTCGGTTTCTGGAAAACTGTTTTTT; CDR3 protein: CASSQDSVSGKLFF
D gene: TRBD2; V gene: TRBV18; clone size: -; J gene: TRBJ2-6; CDR3 DNA: TGTGCCAGCTCACCACCGCCTAGCGGGAGGGCCGTCGGGGCCAACGTCCTGACTTTC; CDR3 protein: CASSPPPSGRAVGANVLTF
D gene: -; V gene: TRBV20-1; clone size: -; J gene: TRBJ1-4; CDR3 DNA: TGCAGTGCTAGATATCGTGAAAAACTGTTTTTT; CDR3 protein: CSARYREKLFF
D gene: -; V gene: TRBV9; clone size: -; J gene: TRBJ1-3; CDR3 DNA: TGTGCCAGCAGCGGACAACAGGACCGCTCTGGAAACACCATATATTTT; CDR3 protein: CASSGQQDRSGNTIYF
D gene: TRBD1; V gene: TRBV7-8; clone size: -; J gene: TRBJ1-4; CDR3 DNA: TGTGCCAGCAGCCCGGGACAGGGAGTTACAACTAATGAAAAACTGTTTTTT; CDR3 protein: CASSPGQGVTTNEKLFF
D gene: -; V gene: TRBV4-2; clone size: -; J gene: TRBJ1-6; CDR3 DNA: TGTGCCAGCAGCCAAGAACGAGGATTACCCCTCCACTTT; CDR3 protein: CASSQERGLPLHF
D gene: -; V gene: TRBV27; clone size: -; J gene: TRBJ2-1; CDR3 DNA: TGTGCCAGCAGTTTCGGGGGTGTTGAGCAGTTCTTC; CDR3 protein: CASSFGGVEQFF
D gene: -; V gene: TRBV7-6; clone size: -; J gene: TRBJ2-2; CDR3 DNA: TGTGCCAGCAGCACAATCACCGGGGAGCTGTTTTTT; CDR3 protein: CASSTITGELFF
D gene: -; V gene: TRBV25-1; clone size: -; J gene: TRBJ2-2; CDR3 DNA: TGTGCCAGCAGTGAATCCAGGTATACCGGGGAGCTGTTTTTT; CDR3 protein: CASSESRYTGELFF
D gene: TRBD2; V gene: TRBV11-3; clone size: -; J gene: TRBJ2-1; CDR3 DNA: TGTGCCAGCAGCGGAAGCGGGGGCGCCTTCAATGAGCAGTTCTTC; CDR3 protein: CASSGSGGAFNEQFF
D gene: -; V gene: TRBV19; clone size: -; J gene: TRBJ2-7; CDR3 DNA: TGTGCCAGTAGTTCGGCAGGCTCCTACGAGCAGTACTTC; CDR3 protein: CASSSAGSYEQYF
D gene: -; V gene: TRBV6-5; clone size: -; J gene: TRBJ2-7; CDR3 DNA: TGTGCCAGCAGTTACTCGCCCCAGGGAGAGCAGTACTTC; CDR3 protein: CASSYSPQGEQYF
D gene: -; V gene: TRBV6-5; clone size: -; J gene: TRBJ2-1; CDR3 DNA: TGTGCCAGTGGCGGGTACAATGAGCAGTTCTTC; CDR3 protein: CASGGYNEQFF
D gene: TRBD1; V gene: TRBV10-1; clone size: -; J gene: TRBJ2-3; CDR3 DNA: TGCGCCAGCCGAGTGACAGGGCCGTTCACAGATACGCAGTATTTT; CDR3 protein: CASRVTGPFTDTQYF
D gene: TRBD2; V gene: TRBV6-5; clone size: -; J gene: TRBJ2-5; CDR3 DNA: TGTGCCAGCAGTTATCGCCAGGGACTAGCGGAGACCCAGTACTTC; CDR3 protein: CASSYRQGLAETQYF
D gene: -; V gene: TRBV30; clone size: -; J gene: TRBJ1-2; CDR3 DNA: TGTGCCTGGAGTTTCGGGAGGGTGAGTGGCTACACCTTC; CDR3 protein: CAWSFGRVSGYTF
D gene: TRBD1; V gene: TRBV7-9; clone size: -; J gene: TRBJ1-2; CDR3 DNA: TGTGCCAGCAGCTTAGCCCTAACAGGGGCTGGAGATGGCTACACCTTC; CDR3 protein: CASSLALTGAGDGYTF
D gene: -; V gene: TRBV7-9; clone size: -; J gene: TRBJ2-7; CDR3 DNA: TGTGCCAGCAGAGGTAGCGGAGACGAGCAGTACTTC; CDR3 protein: CASRGSGDEQYF
D gene: -; V gene: TRBV5-4; clone size: -; J gene: TRBJ1-1; CDR3 DNA: TGTGCCAGCAGCTTGGGGGCACGCCCGAACACTGAAGCTTTCTTT; CDR3 protein: CASSLGARPNTEAFF
D gene: TRBD2; V gene: TRBV7-9; clone size: -; J gene: TRBJ2-3; CDR3 DNA: TGTGCCAGCAGACCGGGGGGGACTAGCGGGGACACAGATACGCAGTATTTT; CDR3 protein: CASRPGGTSGDTDTQYF
D gene: TRBD2; V gene: TRBV7-9; clone size: -; J gene: TRBJ2-3; CDR3 DNA: TGTGCCAGCAGCTTAGGGGCGGGAGGGCCCAGCACAGATACGCAGTATTTT; CDR3 protein: CASSLGAGGPSTDTQYF
D gene: -; V gene: TRBV7-9; clone size: many; J gene: TRBJ2-7; CDR3 DNA: TGTGCCAGCAGCTTAGTAGGGGGACCTATCGACCCCTACGAGCAGTACTTC; CDR3 protein: CASSLVGGPIDPYEQYF
D gene: TRBD1; V gene: TRBV2; clone size: -; J gene: TRBJ1-2; CDR3 DNA: TGTGCCAGCAGTGAAACAGGGGGCTCTAAGGGCTACACCTTC; CDR3 protein: CASSETGGSKGYTF
D gene: TRBD2; V gene: TRBV15; clone size: -; J gene: TRBJ2-5; CDR3 DNA: TGTGCCACCAGCCTAGGAGGACTAGCTTTGGGGACCCAGTACTTC; CDR3 protein: CATSLGGLALGTQYF
D gene: TRBD1; V gene: TRBV27; clone size: few; J gene: TRBJ1-1; CDR3 DNA: TGTGCCAGCAGTATACAGGGGGGTACTGAAGCTTTCTTT; CDR3 protein: CASSIQGGTEAFF
D gene: -; V gene: TRBV29-1; clone size: -; J gene: TRBJ2-3; CDR3 DNA: TGCAGCGTTGAGACGACTAGCACAGATACGCAGTATTTT; CDR3 protein: CSVETTSTDTQYF
D gene: -; V gene: TRBV29-1; clone size: -; J gene: TRBJ1-2; CDR3 DNA: TGCAGCGTTGATGACCAGGGGTCTGGCTACACCTTC; CDR3 protein: CSVDDQGSGYTF
D gene: TRBD2; V gene: TRBV25-1; clone size: -; J gene: TRBJ2-3; CDR3 DNA: TGTGCCAGCAGTGAATTTCTAGCGGTATCAGATACGCAGTATTTT; CDR3 protein: CASSEFLAVSDTQYF
D gene: TRBD1; V gene: TRBV5-6; clone size: -; J gene: TRBJ2-5; CDR3 DNA: TGTGCCAGCAGCTATGGGACAGGCGCGTACCAAGAGACCCAGTACTTC; CDR3 protein: CASSYGTGAYQETQYF
D gene: TRBD2; V gene: TRBV27; clone size: -; J gene: TRBJ2-2; CDR3 DNA: TGTGCCAGCCGGGCCGGTCTAGCGGGGACCGGGGAGCTGTTTTTT; CDR3 protein: CASRAGLAGTGELFF
D gene: TRBD2; V gene: TRBV6-1; clone size: -; J gene: TRBJ2-5; CDR3 DNA: TGTGCCAGCAGATTAGCGGGGGGTGGGGAGACCCAGTACTTC; CDR3 protein: CASRLAGGGETQYF
D gene: -; V gene: TRBV19; clone size: -; J gene: TRBJ1-3; CDR3 DNA: TGTGCCAGTAGGACATCCGCTGCCAGGAGGCGAAACACCATATATTTT; CDR3 protein: CASRTSAARRRNTIYF
D gene: TRBD1; V gene: TRBV9; clone size: -; J gene: TRBJ2-3; CDR3 DNA: TGTGCCAGCAGCGTAGGGGGACAGGGGACAGATACGCAGTATTTT; CDR3 protein: CASSVGGQGTDTQYF
D gene: -; V gene: TRBV9; clone size: -; J gene: TRBJ1-1; CDR3 DNA: TGTGCCAGCAGCGTAGAGGGACACTCGAACACTGAAGCTTTCTTT; CDR3 protein: CASSVEGHSNTEAFF
D gene: TRBD1; V gene: TRBV6-5; clone size: few; J gene: TRBJ1-1; CDR3 DNA: TGTGCCACCGACAGGGGGGGGAACCTCGGTGAAGCTTTCTTT; CDR3 protein: CATDRGGNLGEAFF